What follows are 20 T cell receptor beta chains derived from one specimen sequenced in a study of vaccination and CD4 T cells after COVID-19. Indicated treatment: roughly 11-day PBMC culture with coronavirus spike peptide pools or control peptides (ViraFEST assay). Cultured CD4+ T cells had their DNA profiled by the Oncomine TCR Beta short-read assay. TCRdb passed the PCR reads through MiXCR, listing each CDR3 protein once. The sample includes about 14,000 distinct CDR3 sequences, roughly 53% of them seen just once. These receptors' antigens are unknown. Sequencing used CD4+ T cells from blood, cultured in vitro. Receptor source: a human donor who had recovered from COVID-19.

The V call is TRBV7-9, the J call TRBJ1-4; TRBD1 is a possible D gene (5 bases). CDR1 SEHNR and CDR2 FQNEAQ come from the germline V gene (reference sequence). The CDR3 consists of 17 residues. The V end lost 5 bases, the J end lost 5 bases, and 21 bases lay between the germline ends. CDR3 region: CASSLNTGLGTNEKLFF. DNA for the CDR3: TGTGCCAGCAGCCTGAACACGGGTTTGGGGACCAATGAAAAACTGTTTTTT.

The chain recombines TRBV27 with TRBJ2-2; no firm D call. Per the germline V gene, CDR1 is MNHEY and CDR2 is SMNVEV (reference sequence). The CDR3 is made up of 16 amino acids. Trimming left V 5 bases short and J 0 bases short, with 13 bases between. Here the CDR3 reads CASSLAGPANTGELFF. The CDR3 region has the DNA TGTGCCAGCAGTCTCGCAGGACCTGCGAACACCGGGGAGCTGTTTTTT.

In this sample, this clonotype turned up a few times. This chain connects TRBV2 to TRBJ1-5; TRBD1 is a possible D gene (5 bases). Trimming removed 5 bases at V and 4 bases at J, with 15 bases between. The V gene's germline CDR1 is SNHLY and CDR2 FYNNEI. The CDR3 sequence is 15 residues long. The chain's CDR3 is CASSIGAQGNQPQHF. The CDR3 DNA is TGTGCCAGCAGTATCGGGGCGCAGGGTAATCAGCCCCAGCATTTT.

CDR3 sequence reads: CASSGLGEQFF. For the CDR3, the DNA is TGTGCCAGCAGTGGACTAGGCGAGCAGTTCTTC. The chain links TRBV6-1 to TRBJ2-1; a possible D gene is TRBD2 (6 bases). Looked up from germline, CDR1 is MNHNS and CDR2 is SASEGT. Trimming took off 4 bases at V and 10 bases at J, with 8 bases between the two ends. The CDR3 covers 11 residues.

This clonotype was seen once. CDR3 nucleotide sequence: TGTGCCAGCAGTACTCGGGAGGGGAACACTGAAGCTTTCTTT. As protein: CASSTREGNTEAFF. This sequence joins TRBV6-5 and TRBJ1-1; no clear D gene. The germline V gene has CDR1 MNHEY and CDR2 SVGAGI. This CDR3 region has 14 residues. V dropped 5 bases and J dropped 1 base, with 11 bases sitting between them.

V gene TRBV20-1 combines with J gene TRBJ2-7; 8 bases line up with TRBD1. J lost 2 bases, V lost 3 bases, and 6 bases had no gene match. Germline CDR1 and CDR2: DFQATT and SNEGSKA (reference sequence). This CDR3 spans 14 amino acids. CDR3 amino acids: CSASRDRIPYEQYF. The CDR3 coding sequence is TGCAGTGCTAGCCGGGACAGGATACCCTACGAGCAGTACTTC.

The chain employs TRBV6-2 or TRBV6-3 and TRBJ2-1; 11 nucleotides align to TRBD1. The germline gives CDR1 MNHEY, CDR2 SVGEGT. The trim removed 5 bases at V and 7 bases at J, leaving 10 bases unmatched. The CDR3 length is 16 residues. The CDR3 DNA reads TGTGCCAGCAGTCCCCGGACAGGGGGCGATGGGAATGAGCAGTTCTTC. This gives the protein CASSPRTGGDGNEQFF.

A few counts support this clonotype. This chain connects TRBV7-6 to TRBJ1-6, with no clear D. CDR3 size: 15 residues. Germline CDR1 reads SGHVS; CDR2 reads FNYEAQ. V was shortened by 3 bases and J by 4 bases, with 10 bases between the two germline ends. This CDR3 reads CASSFERSYNSPLHF. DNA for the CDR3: TGTGCCAGCAGCTTTGAACGGAGTTATAATTCACCCCTCCACTTT.

The CDR3 DNA reads TGTGCCAGCAGCTCCACGGACAGGGGGAACTCCTACGAGCAGTACTTC. It yields the protein CASSSTDRGNSYEQYF. The chain is built from TRBV7-9 and TRBJ2-7, with 10 bases aligning to TRBD1. The CDR3 is made up of 16 amino acids. Germline V lookup: CDR1 SEHNR, CDR2 FQNEAQ (reference sequence). J was trimmed by 0 bases and V by 4 bases; bases with no gene match: 6. The variable domain in full, completed from reference TRBV7-9 and TRBJ2-7, reads DTGVSQNPRHKITKRGQNVTFRCDPISEHNRLYWYRQTLGQGPEFLTYFQNEAQLEKSRLLSDRFSAERPKGSFSTLEIQRTEQGDSAMYLCASSSTDRGNSYEQYFGPGTRLTVT.

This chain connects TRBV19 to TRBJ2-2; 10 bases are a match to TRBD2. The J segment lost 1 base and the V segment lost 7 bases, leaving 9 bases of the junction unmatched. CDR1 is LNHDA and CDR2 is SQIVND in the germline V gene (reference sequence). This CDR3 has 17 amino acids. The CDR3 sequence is CASILASGRGNTGELFF. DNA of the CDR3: TGTGCCAGTATTCTAGCTAGCGGGAGAGGGAACACCGGGGAGCTGTTTTTT.

This chain's CDR3 is CSVDKAGFLEQFF. The CDR3 DNA reads TGCAGCGTTGACAAAGCGGGATTCTTGGAGCAGTTCTTC. The rearrangement links TRBV29-1 to TRBJ2-1; 7 bases are shared with TRBD2. Germline CDR1 SQVTM, CDR2 ANQGSEA. The trim removed 3 bases at V and 10 bases at J, leaving 9 bases unmatched. The CDR3 runs to 13 residues.

CDR3 protein: CASSIFGRTTNTEAFF. The CDR3 DNA is TGTGCCAGTAGTATTTTCGGCAGGACAACGAACACTGAAGCTTTCTTT. This chain uses TRBV19 with TRBJ1-1; D is perhaps TRBD1 (5 bases). Germline V gene sequence: CDR1 LNHDA, CDR2 SQIVND (reference sequence). V dropped 3 bases and J dropped 1 base, with 15 bases sitting between them. The CDR3 is made up of 16 amino acids.

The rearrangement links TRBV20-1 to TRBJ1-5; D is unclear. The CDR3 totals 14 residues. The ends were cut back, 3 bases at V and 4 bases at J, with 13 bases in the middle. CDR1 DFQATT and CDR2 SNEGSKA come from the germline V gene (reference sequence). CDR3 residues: CSASTGHPNQPQHF. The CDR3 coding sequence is TGCAGTGCTAGTACGGGCCATCCAAATCAGCCCCAGCATTTT.

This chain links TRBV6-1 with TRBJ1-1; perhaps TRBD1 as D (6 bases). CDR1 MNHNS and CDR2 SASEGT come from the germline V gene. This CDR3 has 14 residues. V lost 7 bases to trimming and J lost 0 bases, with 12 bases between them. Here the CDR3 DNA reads TGTGCCAGCATTAAGGGGGACATGAACACTGAAGCTTTCTTT. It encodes CASIKGDMNTEAFF.

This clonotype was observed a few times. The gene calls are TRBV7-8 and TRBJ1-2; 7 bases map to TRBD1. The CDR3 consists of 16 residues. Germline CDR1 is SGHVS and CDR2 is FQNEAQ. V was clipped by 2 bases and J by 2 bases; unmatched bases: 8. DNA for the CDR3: TGTGCCAGCAGCTTACGGATTGGACAGGAAAACTATGGCTACACCTTC. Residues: CASSLRIGQENYGYTF.

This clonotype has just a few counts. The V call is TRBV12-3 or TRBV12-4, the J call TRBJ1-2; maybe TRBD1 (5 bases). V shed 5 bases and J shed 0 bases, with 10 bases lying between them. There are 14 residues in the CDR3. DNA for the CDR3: TGTGCCAGCAGTAGCGGGGCAGCTAACTATGGCTACACCTTC. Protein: CASSSGAANYGYTF.

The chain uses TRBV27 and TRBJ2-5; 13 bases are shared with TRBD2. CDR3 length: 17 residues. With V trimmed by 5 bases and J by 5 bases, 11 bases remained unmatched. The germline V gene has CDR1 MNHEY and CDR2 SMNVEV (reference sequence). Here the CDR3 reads CASSPLAGGDDRETQYF. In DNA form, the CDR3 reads TGTGCCAGCAGTCCACTAGCGGGAGGGGATGATAGGGAGACCCAGTACTTC.

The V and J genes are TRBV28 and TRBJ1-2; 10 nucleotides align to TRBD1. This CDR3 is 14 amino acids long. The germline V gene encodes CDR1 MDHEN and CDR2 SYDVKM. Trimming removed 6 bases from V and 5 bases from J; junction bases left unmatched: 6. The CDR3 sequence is CASRPGQGVYGYTF. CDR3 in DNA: TGTGCCAGCAGACCAGGACAGGGGGTTTATGGCTACACCTTC.

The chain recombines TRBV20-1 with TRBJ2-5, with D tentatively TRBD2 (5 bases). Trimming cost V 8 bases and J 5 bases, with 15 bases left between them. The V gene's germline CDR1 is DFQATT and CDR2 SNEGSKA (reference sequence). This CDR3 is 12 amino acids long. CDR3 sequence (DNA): TGCAGTTGGACTGCCCGGACGGAGACCCAGTACTTC. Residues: CSWTARTETQYF.

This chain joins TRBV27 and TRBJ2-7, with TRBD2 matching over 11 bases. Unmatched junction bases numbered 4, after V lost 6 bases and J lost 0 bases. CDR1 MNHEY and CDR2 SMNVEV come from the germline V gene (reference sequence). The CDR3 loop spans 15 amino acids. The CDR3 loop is CASSDGLAGSYEQYF. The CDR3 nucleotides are TGTGCCAGCAGCGACGGACTAGCGGGCTCCTACGAGCAGTACTTC.